This is a list of T cell receptor beta chains from one sample in a study of post-analysis software for immune sequencing data. TCRdb redid the calling of the PCR reads with MiXCR, one entry per CDR3 protein. The sample lists hundreds of thousands of distinct CDR3 sequences, roughly 58% occurring once. Material: blood. These receptor sequences come from a girl aged 10-17 years with multiple sclerosis. CDR3s include the opening cysteine and the closing phenylalanine or tryptophan. The D gene is left open where the match is weak. Size is omitted from some rows. Given values are once, few, many or a class for expanded clones.

J,size,D,V,CDR3
TRBJ1-2,.,.,TRBV7-6,CASSLGAGEAHGYTF
TRBJ1-4,.,.,TRBV7-9,CASTYSSSNEKLFF
TRBJ2-1,.,.,TRBV5-1,CASSFVGRSNEQFF
TRBJ2-1,few,TRBD2,TRBV28,CASKTLAGGPSYNEQFF
TRBJ2-5,.,.,TRBV7-9,CASSSGQSWETQYF
TRBJ2-7,few,.,TRBV5-1,CASSWAGTASSYEQYF
TRBJ1-1,.,.,TRBV12-3/TRBV12-4,CASSLKGRWTEAFF
TRBJ2-1,.,.,TRBV5-1,CASSLAVTNEQFF
.,.,TRBD1,TRBV12-3/TRBV12-4,CASRVGQGAHEQYF
TRBJ2-5,.,.,TRBV5-5,CASSSVGSQETQYF
TRBJ2-3,few,.,TRBV20-1,CSARVQGRTDTQYF
TRBJ2-3,.,.,TRBV7-2,CASSRRMGSQYF
TRBJ2-7,.,.,TRBV12-3/TRBV12-4,CASSLPGALSYEQYF
TRBJ2-7,.,TRBD1,TRBV10-3,CAISDGQGQRQYF
TRBJ1-2,few,TRBD1,TRBV27,CASSSGQLHGYTF
TRBJ2-6,once,TRBD1,TRBV7-9,CASSRQGPVSGANVLTF
.,many,TRBD2,TRBV7-9,CASSLLAGAVYEQYF
TRBJ1-2,.,.,TRBV29-1,CSVEPYRAIAFHGYTF
TRBJ2-7,.,TRBD2,TRBV20-1,CSAPPGLGPYEQYF
TRBJ1-2,.,.,TRBV29-1,CSVVFRDYGYTF
TRBJ2-2,few,.,TRBV19,CASSPNSVERFF
TRBJ2-1,once,TRBD2,TRBV6-5,CASRVGLAGVPEQFF
TRBJ1-1,.,TRBD1,TRBV28,CASIMYRGWNTEAFF
.,.,TRBD1,TRBV5-1,CASSFGGQGAWETQYF
TRBJ1-1,.,.,TRBV6-5,CASSHSRMSFF
TRBJ2-1,.,TRBD1,TRBV29-1,CSGTRQGGGNEQFF
TRBJ2-7,.,.,TRBV5-1,CASSSRVGPFYEQYF
TRBJ2-1,.,TRBD2,TRBV6-6,CASRRDLAGPNNEQFF
TRBJ2-4,.,.,TRBV29-1,CSGVVGAAGGVAKNIQYF
TRBJ2-3,.,.,TRBV24-1,CATSASWTRTDTQYF
TRBJ1-2,.,TRBD1,TRBV9,CASSVGRDRGGSRAYGYTF
TRBJ2-2,.,TRBD2,TRBV7-9,CASSPVGGTETGELFF
TRBJ1-1,.,.,TRBV27,CASSLWKNTEAFF
TRBJ2-5,.,TRBD1,TRBV5-1,CASSVGTDVRETQYF
TRBJ2-1,.,TRBD2,TRBV20-1,CSAQGLAGDSSYNEQFF
TRBJ2-1,once,TRBD2,TRBV20-1,CSARDHLAGGNEQFF
TRBJ2-5,.,TRBD2,TRBV5-1,CASSLTSGIMETQYF
TRBJ2-2,.,.,TRBV3-1,CASSQEMGANGELFF
TRBJ2-6,.,.,TRBV7-3,CASSSDSGANVLTF
TRBJ1-2,once,.,TRBV7-9,CASSPDRDTTF
TRBJ2-1,.,TRBD2,TRBV4-1,CASSQSGLAGPSYNEQFF
TRBJ2-1,.,TRBD1,TRBV7-2,CASNGDRGYNEQFF
TRBJ1-2,.,.,TRBV29-1,CSSGGSYGYTF
TRBJ2-1,few,.,TRBV7-3,CASLSFYNEQFF
TRBJ2-7,once,.,TRBV7-2,CASNDAASSYEQYF
TRBJ2-4,.,.,TRBV6-6,CASSYSWGEQYF
TRBJ2-3,.,.,TRBV20-1,CSAPGEQGPDTQYF
TRBJ1-2,.,.,TRBV20-1,CSARAQLIYGYTF
TRBJ1-5,.,TRBD1,TRBV10-3,CATRQGADNQPQHF
TRBJ2-5,.,.,TRBV29-1,CTVRLETQYF
TRBJ2-7,few,.,TRBV27,CASSLPSGEQYF
TRBJ2-7,.,TRBD1,TRBV20-1,CSAGMTGGVEQYF
TRBJ2-1,few,TRBD2,TRBV7-3,CASSSREAGDRDEQFF
TRBJ1-6,few,.,TRBV9,CASSASPWSQNSPLHF
TRBJ1-2,.,TRBD1,TRBV14,CASSPQGAGTVGGYTF
TRBJ2-6,.,.,TRBV6-5,CASSNIVRISGANVLTF
TRBJ1-2,.,TRBD1,TRBV29-1,CSVVDRGEGYTF